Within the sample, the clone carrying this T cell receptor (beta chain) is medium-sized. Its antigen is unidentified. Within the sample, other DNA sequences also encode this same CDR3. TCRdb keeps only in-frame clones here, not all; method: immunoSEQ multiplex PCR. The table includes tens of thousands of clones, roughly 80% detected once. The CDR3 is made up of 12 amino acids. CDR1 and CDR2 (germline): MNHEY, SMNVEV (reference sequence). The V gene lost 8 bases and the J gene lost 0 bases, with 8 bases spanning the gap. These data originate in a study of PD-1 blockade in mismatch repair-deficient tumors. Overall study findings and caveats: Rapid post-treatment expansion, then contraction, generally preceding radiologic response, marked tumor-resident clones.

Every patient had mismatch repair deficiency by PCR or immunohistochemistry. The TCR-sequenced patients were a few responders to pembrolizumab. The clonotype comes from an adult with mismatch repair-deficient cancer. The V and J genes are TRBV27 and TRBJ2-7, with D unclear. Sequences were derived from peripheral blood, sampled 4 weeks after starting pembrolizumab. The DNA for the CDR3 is TGTGCCAGCTCTCTTAGCTCCTACGAGCAGTACTTC. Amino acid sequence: CASSLSSYEQYF.